The 31 T cell receptor beta chains listed next were all sequenced from one sample in a study of T cell responses to AZD1222 COVID-19 vaccine. Sequencing was performed with immunoSEQ multiplex PCR; in TCRdb, only in-frame clones are kept and a portion is missing. This sample has tens of thousands of clones, with approximately 83% found just once. The specimen comprised peripheral blood, sampled on day 0 of AZD1222 vaccination. The receptors were sampled from an adult in good health.

The V gene is TRBV6-1, the J gene TRBJ1-5; no reliable D call. The CDR3 is made up of 12 amino acids. Germline V gives CDR1 MNHNS, CDR2 SASEGT. The ends were cut back, 2 bases at V and 6 bases at J, with 5 bases in the middle. CDR3 nucleotides: TGTGCCAGCAGTGAATTGGGTCAGCCCCAGCATTTT. Translating it yields CASSELGQPQHF.

V is TRBV12-2 and J is TRBJ1-2. TRBV12-2 is labeled a pseudogene. The length of the CDR3 is 15 residues. The CDR3 loop reads CASRPCEGGDYGYTF. For the CDR3, the DNA is TGTGCAAGTCGCCCCTGCGAGGGGGGCGACTATGGCTACACCTTC.

V usage is TRBV7-9 and J usage is TRBJ2-7, with no clear D. The V gene lost 5 bases and the J gene lost 2 bases, with 10 bases spanning the gap. The V gene's germline CDR1 is SEHNR and CDR2 FQNEAQ (reference sequence). CDR3 size: 13 residues. This CDR3 is CASSPEGTYEQYF. Here the CDR3 DNA reads TGTGCCAGCAGCCCAGAAGGGACCTACGAGCAGTACTTC.

The CDR3 DNA follows: TGCAGCGTTGAGACAGGGGCCCATACCTACACCTTC. Translating gives CSVETGAHTYTF. This chain uses TRBV29-1 with TRBJ1-2, with 8 bases fitting TRBD1. CDR1 is SQVTM and CDR2 is ANQGSEA in the germline V gene. J lost 10 bases, V lost 3 bases, and 7 bases had no gene match. The CDR3 has 12 residues.

V is TRBV18 and J is TRBJ1-5, with a tentative D call TRBD1 (5 bases). The CDR3 is 15 amino acids. V was trimmed by 2 bases and J by 8 bases, leaving 16 bases between them. Germline CDR1 reads KGHSH; CDR2 reads LQKENI. The CDR3 reads CASSPIGAGREPQHF. CDR3 in DNA: TGTGCCAGCTCACCAATTGGGGCAGGGCGGGAGCCCCAGCATTTT.

DNA for the CDR3: TGCGCCAGCAGTCAATACGTAAACGGGGAGGTTGACACTGAAGCTTTCTTT. Its protein is CASSQYVNGEVDTEAFF. V gene TRBV23-1 combines with J gene TRBJ1-1; D uncertain. TRBV23-1 is classed as an ORF, of uncertain function. The V end lost 1 base, the J end lost 3 bases, and 18 bases lay between the germline ends. The CDR3 is 17 residues long.

This rearrangement joins TRBV28 to TRBJ1-3; the match to TRBD1 covers 7 bases. The CDR3 has 14 amino acids. After removal of 6 bases from V and 1 base from J, the junction contained 3 bases not matched to a gene. Germline V lookup: CDR1 MDHEN, CDR2 SYDVKM. CDR3 in DNA: TGTGCCAGCAGGGCGGGACAGTCTGGAAACACCATATATTTT. Translated, it gives CASRAGQSGNTIYF.

The gene calls are TRBV6-6 and TRBJ1-2; 8 bases agree with TRBD1. CDR1 is MNHNY, CDR2 SVGAGI, per germline (reference sequence). J lost 8 bases, V lost 2 bases, and 7 bases had no gene match. The CDR3 totals 14 residues. For the CDR3, the DNA is TGTGCCAGCAGTTACCAGGGGGCGGTGAGCGGCTACACCTTC. This sequence encodes CASSYQGAVSGYTF.

This clone was recorded a few times. The rearrangement links TRBV15 to TRBJ1-6; D is ambiguous. The CDR3 has 15 residues. CDR1 is LNHNV and CDR2 is YYDKDF in the germline V gene (reference sequence). V lost 0 bases and J 9 bases, leaving 12 bases between the germline ends. The CDR3 region has the DNA TGTGCCACCAGCAGAGATTCGGGGAGAGGTTCACCCCTCCACTTT. Its translation: CATSRDSGRGSPLHF.

This chain uses TRBV5-8 with TRBJ2-7, with D tentatively TRBD1 (7 bases). V was cut by 4 bases and J by 3 bases, with 17 bases left in between. CDR3 length: 15 residues. CDR1 is SGHTS and CDR2 is YDEGEE in the germline V gene. The CDR3, as DNA: TGTGCCAGCAGCCAGACAGGGACTCCCTACTACGAGCAGTACTTC. This codes for CASSQTGTPYYEQYF.

The gene calls are TRBV30 and TRBJ2-7, with a possible D match to TRBD1 (6 bases). The V and J ends lost 1 base and 4 bases respectively, with 8 bases between them. This CDR3 is 12 amino acids long. The germline V gene encodes CDR1 GTSNPN and CDR2 SVGIG (reference sequence). The CDR3: CAWSGDIYEQYF. The CDR3, as DNA: TGTGCCTGGAGTGGGGACATATACGAGCAGTACTTC.

This clone showed up just a few times. This chain uses TRBV19 with TRBJ1-4; D is unresolved. Germline values: CDR1 LNHDA, CDR2 SQIVND (reference sequence). This CDR3 spans 14 amino acids. The V and J ends lost 3 bases and 6 bases respectively, with 11 bases between them. CDR3 sequence reads: CASSMMGSYEKLFF. The CDR3 DNA is TGTGCCAGTAGTATGATGGGTAGTTATGAAAAACTGTTTTTT.

The chain has TRBV7-9 and TRBJ2-5; tentative D call: TRBD1 (6 bases). This CDR3 is built from 16 residues. Trimming took 7 bases from V and 4 from J, leaving 22 bases between them. Germline-derived CDR1 and CDR2 are SEHNR and FQNEAQ (reference sequence). As DNA, the CDR3 is TGTGCCAGCACCAAGGTCGGGCAGGGGTTGGGAGAGACCCAGTACTTC. Protein sequence: CASTKVGQGLGETQYF.

This clone was seen just once. The V gene is TRBV27, the J gene TRBJ1-2; 7 positions agree with TRBD1. V trimming: 2 bases; J trimming: 7 bases; junction bases outside the gene matches: 4. The CDR3 covers 13 residues. The germline CDR1 and CDR2 sequences are MNHEY and SMNVEV (reference sequence). The DNA of the CDR3 is TGTGCCAGCAGTTTAAACAGGGGACGTGGCTACACCTTC. Its protein product is CASSLNRGRGYTF.

V and J are TRBV4-1 and TRBJ2-2; D is perhaps TRBD2 (6 bases). Germline V gives CDR1 MGHRA, CDR2 YSYEKL. Trimming took 3 bases from V and 4 from J, leaving 12 bases between them. The CDR3 has 15 residues. The DNA of the CDR3 is TGCGCCAGCAGCCAGAATCTAGCGTCCACCGGGGAGCTGTTTTTT. Protein product: CASSQNLASTGELFF.

In its sample, this clone was seen a few times. Other DNA sequences within the sample encode an identical CDR3. V usage is TRBV2 and J usage is TRBJ2-5; 10 bases match TRBD2. Germline assignment: CDR1 SNHLY and CDR2 FYNNEI. The CDR3 is made up of 17 amino acids. Germline trimming cut 2 bases from V and 4 bases from J; bases unmatched to any gene: 10. CDR3 sequence reads: CASSEKEAGGPGETQYF. The CDR3 coding sequence is TGTGCCAGCAGTGAAAAGGAAGCGGGAGGGCCAGGAGAGACCCAGTACTTC.

J is TRBJ2-5 and V is TRBV10-3, with 7 bases that match TRBD1. In germline, CDR1 is ENHRY, CDR2 SYGVKD. J gave up 2 bases and V 6 bases, and 9 bases lay outside the gene matches. The CDR3 sequence is 15 residues long. CDR3 protein: CAISLGQSGQETQYF. CDR3 DNA: TGTGCCATCAGCCTGGGACAGTCAGGTCAAGAGACCCAGTACTTC.

The rearrangement joins TRBV6-1 to TRBJ2-1; D possibly corresponds to TRBD2 (6 bases). The CDR3 totals 16 residues. V was shortened by 0 bases and J by 9 bases, with 18 bases between the two germline ends. Per the germline V gene, CDR1 is MNHNS and CDR2 is SASEGT. The chain's CDR3 is CASSEAPGVIGGEQFF. As DNA, the CDR3 is TGTGCCAGCAGTGAAGCCCCGGGAGTCATTGGGGGTGAGCAGTTCTTC.

The count of this clone is one. The V call is TRBV3-1 (or the pseudogene TRBV3-2), the J call TRBJ2-2; D is unclear. This CDR3 has 16 amino acids. V was trimmed by 1 base and J by 0 bases, leaving 9 bases between them. Germline CDR1 reads LGHDT; CDR2 reads YNNKEL (reference sequence). Written as DNA, the CDR3 is TGTGCCAGCAGCCAAGGCTCCCAACCGAACACCGGGGAGCTGTTTTTT. Protein sequence: CASSQGSQPNTGELFF.

The V gene is TRBV6-5, the J gene TRBJ1-2; tentatively, D is TRBD1 (5 bases). V was trimmed by 8 bases and J by 2 bases, leaving 9 bases between them. CDR3 length: 12 residues. CDR1 and CDR2 (germline): MNHEY, SVGAGI. CDR3 sequence: CASAGDNYGYTF. As DNA, the CDR3 is TGTGCCAGCGCTGGGGACAACTATGGCTACACCTTC.

This sequence joins TRBV7-9 and TRBJ2-1; 8 nucleotides line up with TRBD2. V shed 2 bases and J 4 bases; nucleotides not matched to a gene: 7. The CDR3 is 16 amino acids. Per the germline V gene, CDR1 is SEHNR and CDR2 is FQNEAQ (reference sequence). The CDR3 loop reads CASSLYVAGSYNEQFF. CDR3 nucleotides: TGTGCCAGCAGCTTATATGTAGCGGGGTCGTACAATGAGCAGTTCTTC.

J is TRBJ2-7 and V is TRBV4-2, with 12 bases that match TRBD2. The junction had 7 bases not matched to a gene; V was cut back by 0 bases and J by 1 base. Germline V gene data show CDR1 as LGHNA and CDR2 as YNFKEQ. This CDR3 comprises 18 residues. The CDR3 sequence: CASSQDLGTSGWSYEQYF. DNA for the CDR3: TGTGCCAGCAGCCAAGACCTTGGGACTAGCGGGTGGTCCTACGAGCAGTACTTC.

The chain has TRBV23-1 and TRBJ2-7; D is perhaps TRBD1 (6 bases). TRBV23-1 is assigned to the ORF class and has an uncertain function. Trimming pared 7 bases from V and 9 bases from J, leaving 16 bases between. The CDR3 spans 12 residues. The CDR3 loop reads CASNHRVVRQYF. The CDR3 coding sequence is TGCGCCAGCAATCACAGGGTTGTTAGGCAGTACTTC.

This rearrangement joins TRBV4-1 to TRBJ2-4; TRBD2 agrees at 11 bases. This CDR3 has 18 residues. V shed 5 bases, J shed 2 bases, and the junction held 11 bases outside the gene matches. Germline lookup yields CDR1 MGHRA and CDR2 YSYEKL. As DNA, the CDR3 is TGCGCCAGCAGCTTGCCCCGTAGCGGGAGGGGGACCAAAAACATTCAGTACTTC. Translation gives CASSLPRSGRGTKNIQYF.

This chain uses TRBV2 with TRBJ1-3, with TRBD1 as a possible D gene (5 bases). The germline V gene encodes CDR1 SNHLY and CDR2 FYNNEI. The CDR3 runs 15 residues. V was shortened by 6 bases and J by 0 bases, with 12 bases between the two germline ends. The CDR3 loop is CASSGDGFSGNTIYF. The CDR3 DNA is TGTGCCAGCAGCGGGGACGGGTTCTCTGGAAACACCATATATTTT.

V and J are TRBV2 and TRBJ2-5; D is uncertain. Germline V lookup: CDR1 SNHLY, CDR2 FYNNEI. V was shortened by 5 bases and J by 2 bases, with 12 bases between the two germline ends. This CDR3 spans 14 amino acids. CDR3 nucleotides: TGTGCCAGCAGTAAAGGCGGTCCGCAAGAGACCCAGTACTTC. This sequence encodes CASSKGGPQETQYF. Drawing the rest from reference TRBV2 and TRBJ2-5, the complete variable domain is EPEVTQTPSHQVTQMGQEVILRCVPISNHLYFYWYRQILGQKVEFLVSFYNNEISEKSEIFDDQFSVERPDGSNFTLKIRSTKLEDSAMYFCASSKGGPQETQYFGPGTRLLVL.

For the CDR3, the DNA is TGCAGCGTTCGGGACACAACTACGTCCGGATCGTCTAACTATGGCTACACCTTC. Translation: CSVRDTTTSGSSNYGYTF. The genes are TRBV29-1 and TRBJ1-2; D is perhaps TRBD1 (6 bases). Trimming shortened V by 5 bases and J by 0 bases, and 25 bases separated the two germline ends. The CDR3 sequence is 18 residues long. The germline V gene has CDR1 SQVTM and CDR2 ANQGSEA.

This clone was seen a handful of times. The chain combines TRBV9 with TRBJ1-4; D is unclear. There are 17 residues in the CDR3. The V end was cut by 0 bases, the J end by 5 bases, with 17 bases between. Germline values: CDR1 SGDLS, CDR2 YYNGEE. DNA for the CDR3: TGTGCCAGCAGCGTAGAGAATGTAGGCTTGGGGAATGAAAAACTGTTTTTT. This translates into CASSVENVGLGNEKLFF.

The chain links TRBV28 to TRBJ1-2; a possible D gene is TRBD1 (6 bases). This CDR3 has 15 residues. The germline V gene encodes CDR1 MDHEN and CDR2 SYDVKM. V was shortened by 5 bases and J by 8 bases, with 21 bases between the two germline ends. CDR3 sequence reads: CASSLSGTPQVGYTF. Here the CDR3 DNA reads TGTGCCAGCAGTCTTTCCGGGACACCCCAGGTGGGCTACACCTTC.

V gene TRBV29-1 combines with J gene TRBJ2-3; 11 bases align to TRBD2. Germline CDR1 and CDR2: SQVTM and ANQGSEA. The CDR3 is 14 residues long. Trimming removed 2 bases from V and 6 bases from J; junction bases left unmatched: 4. CDR3 sequence (DNA): TGCAGCGTTGAACTAGCGGGAGGTCGGGATACGCAGTATTTT. It specifies CSVELAGGRDTQYF.

This chain links TRBV7-2 with TRBJ2-7; TRBD1 matches 9 bases. In germline, CDR1 is SGHTA, CDR2 FQGNSA. This CDR3 region has 14 residues. After removal of 5 bases from V and 3 bases from J, the junction contained 5 bases not matched to a gene. CDR3 DNA sequence: TGTGCCAGCAGCGAGGACAGGGGAGGCTACGAGCAGTACTTC. As protein: CASSEDRGGYEQYF.